This TCR beta chain is drawn from a study of metastatic and nonmetastatic thyroid tumors. The wider study: Comparison of repertoires was carried out across blood and tumor or nodule tissue from malignant and benign thyroid patients.

Germline V gene lookup returns CDR1 DFQATT and CDR2 SNEGSKA (reference sequence). Trimming pared 3 bases from V and 5 bases from J, leaving 14 bases between. This CDR3 is built from 13 residues. Notes on the study in general: Compared with benign nodules, malignant thyroid tumors were reported to have significantly higher TCR beta diversity in both blood and tumor.

Points on this clone: The antigen is not known.

As originally analysed: A papillary thyroid cancer distant-metastasis classifier was built from CDR3 differences across clinicopathological groups. TCRdb re-called clones from the PCR reads using MiXCR. The V and J calls follow TCRdb's processing rather than the paper's. This table holds approximately 12,000 clones, 31% found once. Each patient came to thyroid surgery without any prior treatment (of any kind). V and J are TRBV20-1 and TRBJ2-7; no definite D call. The sequenced sample was tumor tissue. The sequence came from a male donor with papillary thyroid cancer or a benign thyroid nodule (not recorded which). Some clones in this sample may be carry-over from other donors' samples. CDR3 residues: CSASYRSGNEQYF. Written as DNA, the CDR3 is TGCAGTGCTAGTTACCGCTCCGGAAACGAGCAGTACTTC.